The clone carrying this T cell receptor (beta chain) has ten or more counts. These data are taken from a study of T cells in Graves' hyperthyroidism and ophthalmopathy. Regions amplified from RNA transcripts were the TCR beta CDR3 regions. A set of HTBI primers served as the primers for a first-round RT-PCR of the TCR CDR3. From the multiplex PCR reads, TCRdb called clonotypes with MiXCR, one entry per CDR3 protein. The sample has approximately 640,000 distinct CDR3 sequences, approximately 15% seen once. Diagnosis of hyperthyroidism was new in patients aged 18 to 65, and its duration was under 2 months. Deletions cut 8 bases from V and 4 bases from J, with 12 bases between. This CDR3 has 13 amino acids.

The chain has TRBV12-3 or TRBV12-4 and TRBJ1-5, with D uncertain. The sequencing sample was made of blood. This sequence was found in a man aged 45 to 65 with Graves' hyperthyroidism. In DNA, the CDR3 is TGTGCCAGCGGATACGTGGGGAATCAGCCCCAGCATTTT. Its protein is CASGYVGNQPQHF.